The rows below give T cell receptor beta chains drawn from one sample of a study of Graves' ophthalmopathy and Graves' hyperthyroidism. TCRdb itself ran the multiplex PCR reads through MiXCR, one entry per CDR3 protein. The repertoire holds around 1,000,000 distinct CDR3 sequences, with about two fifths as singletons. The sequencing sample was made of peripheral blood or thyroid tissue (not recorded which). Receptors originate from an adult man with Graves' hyperthyroidism. CDR3s include the opening cysteine and the closing phenylalanine or tryptophan. Fields, in order: V gene, D gene, J gene, CDR3 protein. The D gene is left open where the match is weak.

>TRBV6-4|NA|TRBJ1-6
CASRPNPLVPNSPLHF
>TRBV9|NA|TRBJ1-2
CASSVVPPGAGYTF
>TRBV24-1|TRBD1|TRBJ1-1
CATRGTENTEAFF
>TRBV9|TRBD1|TRBJ1-3
CASSRDRRGNTIYF
>TRBV29-1|NA|TRBJ2-7
CSALTGLSYEQYF
>TRBV5-6|NA|TRBJ2-7
CASSQVPGLSYEQYF
>TRBV20-1|NA|TRBJ2-7
CSARVPESYYEQYF
>TRBV7-8|TRBD1|TRBJ1-4
CASSPGQGTTNEKLFF
>TRBV5-6|NA|TRBJ1-1
CASSLGQRTSAFF
>TRBV4-3|NA|TRBJ2-5
CASSQDSRGQETQYF